This T cell receptor beta chain was observed in a study of beta chain features in type 1 diabetes. Across the whole study: On cell yields, gender and age, patients and healthy donors were similar. Fewer than 110 million sorted cells were examined across all samples.

Findings and limits, study-wide: Shortening of TCRB CDR3s, moderate but significant, appeared in all four CD4+ subsets of Type 1 diabetes patients.

As every portion of the isolated RNA was reverse transcribed, the sequencing read expressed TCRB transcripts. Sequencing was performed with immunoSEQ multiplex PCR; in TCRdb, only in-frame clones are kept and a portion is missing. The sample yields about 370,000 clones, 8% to 10% seen once. Notes on this clone: Its antigen is as yet unknown.

The sample was central memory CD4+ T cells from blood. The source is a man younger than 45 with type 1 diabetes.

In DNA form, the CDR3 reads TGTGCCAGCAGTGAATACGGGGGTGACGGAGAGACCCAGTACTTC. This gives the protein CASSEYGGDGETQYF. The gene calls are TRBV25-1 and TRBJ2-5; tentative D call: TRBD2 (6 bases). V lost 0 bases, J lost 4 bases, and 12 bases lay in between. Per germline, CDR1 MGHDK and CDR2 SYGVNS. The CDR3 consists of 15 residues.